The rows below give T cell receptor beta chains drawn from one sample of a study of blood T cell repertoires in COVID-19. Method: immunoSEQ multiplex PCR; TCRdb's copy keeps in-frame clones and lacks some. This sample has roughly 200,000 clones, with 87% found just once. Sequenced input: peripheral blood. These receptors all stem from a man in his fifties or sixties who had recovered from COVID-19. The CDR3 runs from the conserved cysteine through the conserved F or W. D genes are given only for firm matches. Clone size, where shown, is once, few, many, or a class for clones that have expanded.

v_gene,d_gene,j_gene,abundance,CDR3nt,CDR3aa
TRBV27,TRBD1,TRBJ1-2,once,TGTGCCAGCAGGCGGACAGGGGGTGGCTATGGCTACACCTTC,CASRRTGGGYGYTF
TRBV19,TRBD2,TRBJ2-2,NA,TGTGCCAGTAGGGAGCGGGAGGGCCTGGGGGAGCTGTTTTTT,CASREREGLGELFF
TRBV6-4,TRBD2,TRBJ2-1,NA,TGTGCCAGCAGTGCAGCGGGAGACTCTTACAATGAGCAGTTCTTC,CASSAAGDSYNEQFF
TRBV30,NA,TRBJ2-5,NA,TGTGCCTGGGACGAAGGGGGAAACCAAGAGACCCAGTACTTC,CAWDEGGNQETQYF
TRBV3-1/TRBV3-2,NA,TRBJ2-2,NA,TGTGCCAGCAGGCGCACCGGGGAGCTGTTTTTT,CASRRTGELFF
TRBV10-3,TRBD2,TRBJ2-7,NA,TGTGCCATCAGTGAGTACGGCCTAGCGGTTTCCTACGAGCAGTACTTC,CAISEYGLAVSYEQYF
TRBV28,TRBD2,TRBJ2-5,NA,TGTGCTGTTGGCGGGGGACCCCAAGAGACCCAGTACTTC,CAVGGGPQETQYF
TRBV5-4,NA,TRBJ2-7,NA,TGTGCCAGCAGCTTGCCCCCCGGGGGAGTCTACGAGCAGTACTTC,CASSLPPGGVYEQYF
TRBV9,TRBD2,TRBJ2-1,NA,TGTGCCAGCAGCGGGCAAGCGGGAGGGTCTCAAAATGAGCAGTTCTTC,CASSGQAGGSQNEQFF
TRBV10-3,NA,TRBJ1-2,NA,TGTGCCATCACCCCTGGGTCAGGTGGCTACACCTTC,CAITPGSGGYTF
TRBV29-1,TRBD1,TRBJ1-1,NA,TGCAGCGTTGAAACACAGGGGGGGAACACTGAAGCTTTCTTT,CSVETQGGNTEAFF
TRBV3-1/TRBV3-2,NA,TRBJ2-5,NA,TGTGCCAGCAGCCTGTCCGAAGAGACCCAGTACTTC,CASSLSEETQYF
TRBV9,NA,TRBJ2-2,NA,TGTGCCAGCAGCGTAGAGGATGAGAGGGCCAGCGGGGAGCTGTTTTTT,CASSVEDERASGELFF
TRBV27,NA,TRBJ1-1,few,TGTGCCAGCAGTTTTTATCGGGGACAGAACACTGAAGCTTTCTTT,CASSFYRGQNTEAFF
TRBV25-1,NA,TRBJ1-5,NA,TGTGCCAGCAGGGCCCTAGGGGAGGGTCAGCCCCAGCATTTT,CASRALGEGQPQHF
TRBV5-1,NA,TRBJ2-5,NA,TGCGCCAGCAGCTTTCAGGGGAATCAAGAGACCCAGTACTTC,CASSFQGNQETQYF
TRBV5-5,NA,TRBJ1-1,NA,TGTGCCAGCAGCGGGAGGGGTGTTACTGAAGCTTTCTTT,CASSGRGVTEAFF
TRBV27,NA,TRBJ2-2,NA,TGTGCCAGCAGTTTATGGATAGCTGGGACCGGGGAGCTGTTTTTT,CASSLWIAGTGELFF
TRBV11-2,NA,TRBJ1-6,once,TGTGCCAGCAGCTTAGAGGGCAGGGTGGGCTCACCCCTCCACTTT,CASSLEGRVGSPLHF
TRBV6-5,TRBD1,TRBJ1-5,NA,TGTGCCAGCAGCCGACAGGGCCGGGATCAGCCCCAGCATTTT,CASSRQGRDQPQHF
TRBV3-1/TRBV3-2,TRBD2,TRBJ2-1,NA,TGTGCCAGCAGCACTCGGACTAGTTCAATAGGCGATGAGCAGTTCTTC,CASSTRTSSIGDEQFF
TRBV19,TRBD1,TRBJ2-2,NA,TGTGCCAGTAGTATAGGGACAGGGTGGGCCGGGGAGCTGTTTTTT,CASSIGTGWAGELFF
TRBV18,NA,TRBJ2-1,NA,TGTGCCAGCTCACCTAGGGACACCAATGAGCAGTTCTTC,CASSPRDTNEQFF
TRBV6-1,TRBD1,TRBJ1-6,NA,TGTGCCAGCAGTGGGACAGGGGCCTGGACCGGTAATTCACCCCTCCACTTT,CASSGTGAWTGNSPLHF
TRBV5-1,TRBD2,TRBJ2-3,once,TGCGCCAGCAGCCCACCGCTTATAGCGGGAGGGCACGATACGCAGTATTTT,CASSPPLIAGGHDTQYF
TRBV5-4,NA,TRBJ2-1,NA,TGTGCCAGCAGCTCCGGTGCTAGCGAGTACAATGAGCAGTTCTTC,CASSSGASEYNEQFF
TRBV4-3,NA,TRBJ2-7,NA,TGCGCCAGCAGCCAAGCACCAGGGAACTACGAGCAGTACTTC,CASSQAPGNYEQYF
TRBV28,NA,TRBJ2-3,few,TGTGCCAGCAGTGGGGCTGCTACAGGGAAAGATACGCAGTATTTT,CASSGAATGKDTQYF
TRBV7-6,TRBD1,TRBJ1-1,NA,TGTGCCAGCAGCTTAGCCCGACAGGGTGCCCTTCATGAAGCTTTCTTT,CASSLARQGALHEAFF
TRBV10-3,TRBD2,TRBJ2-1,NA,TGTGCCATCCTTTCTAGCGGGAGTGATGAGCAGTTCTTC,CAILSSGSDEQFF
TRBV5-1,NA,TRBJ2-1,NA,TGCGCCAGCAGCTTGGCCTGGGAGAACTACAATGAGCAGTTCTTC,CASSLAWENYNEQFF
TRBV7-8,NA,TRBJ2-3,NA,TGTGCCAGCAGCATAAACTCAGATACGCAGTATTTT,CASSINSDTQYF
TRBV9,TRBD1,TRBJ2-1,NA,TGTGCCAGCAGCGCGGACAGGGGTTGGGGCAATGAGCAGTTCTTC,CASSADRGWGNEQFF
TRBV30,TRBD2,TRBJ2-3,once,TGTGCCTGGAAGGTCGGCGGGGGAGATACGCAGTATTTT,CAWKVGGGDTQYF
TRBV4-1,NA,TRBJ2-3,NA,TGCGCCAGCAGCCAGACCTCTACTGAGCGCACGCAGTATTTT,CASSQTSTERTQYF
TRBV7-3,NA,TRBJ1-1,NA,TGTGCCAGCAGCTTAAGCGGTGTGAACACTGAAGCTTTCTTT,CASSLSGVNTEAFF
TRBV19,NA,TRBJ2-5,NA,TGTGCCAGTAGTATCGAGCGGGTCGGCCAAGAGACCCAGTACTTC,CASSIERVGQETQYF
TRBV29-1,TRBD1,TRBJ1-2,NA,TGCAGCGTTGACTTTCAGGGACAGGGGGAAACCTATGGCTACACCTTC,CSVDFQGQGETYGYTF
TRBV23-1,TRBD2,TRBJ2-1,NA,TGCGCCAGCAGACATAGGACTAGCGGGAGTGACAATGAGCAGTTCTTC,CASRHRTSGSDNEQFF
TRBV7-2,TRBD1,TRBJ1-2,NA,TGTGCCAGCAGCATGACAGGGGGTTTGTCTGGCTACACCTTC,CASSMTGGLSGYTF